These T cell receptor beta chains were read from a single sample in a study of blood T cells in healthy people across ages. TCRdb analysed the 5' RACE reads with MiXCR anew, one entry per CDR3 protein. The sample has 600,000 to 650,000 distinct CDR3 sequences, approximately 50% seen once. Input material: blood. All receptors derive from a man aged 60 to 75 in good health. The CDR3 runs from the conserved cysteine through the conserved F or W. The size of a clone is reported for some rows only, either as once, few or many, or as a class for expanded clones.

NA	TRBV12-5	TRBJ2-1	CASSGESYNEQFF
few	TRBV20-1	TRBJ2-5	CSAPGRKETQYF
NA	TRBV6-2/TRBV6-3	TRBJ2-1	CASSYLLTSGLAGNNEQFF
NA	TRBV12-5	NA	CASGATGSETQYF
once	TRBV20-1	TRBJ2-1	CSAIAGGRYNEQFF
few	TRBV6-5	TRBJ1-6	CASSYGGLDSPLHF
NA	TRBV6-2/TRBV6-3	TRBJ2-1	CASSYSWRGGYEQFF
once	TRBV27	TRBJ1-4	CASSSGQGAQEKLFF
once	TRBV24-1	TRBJ2-3	CATRDRGLTDTQYF
many	TRBV7-2	TRBJ2-7	CASSLVAGAAYEQYF
few	TRBV2	TRBJ2-7	CASSEDRDGYEQYF
NA	TRBV15	TRBJ1-2	CATSRPQGPGYGYTF
NA	TRBV7-9	TRBJ2-5	CASSLSGDGTQYF
many	TRBV7-9	TRBJ2-3	CASSLQGLTDTQYF
NA	TRBV28	TRBJ2-7	CASSGGGLASHEQYF
NA	TRBV7-9	TRBJ1-2	CASSLDDYGYTF
NA	TRBV6-5	NA	CASSSPRTGGNYEQYF
many	TRBV4-1	TRBJ2-7	CASSRTGGTMDYEQYF
few	TRBV6-5	TRBJ2-1	CASSPSTGISYNEQFF
NA	TRBV3-1	TRBJ2-1	CASSQDVRREQFF
medium-sized	TRBV3-1	TRBJ2-1	CASRFAGTNNEQFF
NA	TRBV7-8	TRBJ2-7	CASTTMGPGTYEQYF
once	TRBV3-1	TRBJ1-1	CASSQDPDSNTEAFF
few	TRBV10-1	TRBJ2-5	CASSDGTVKETQYF
NA	TRBV5-6	TRBJ2-3	CASSLGAVRADTQYF
few	TRBV7-2	TRBJ1-1	CASSFSTEAFF
many	TRBV5-1	TRBJ2-1	CASSLGQTTNEQFF
few	TRBV20-1	TRBJ2-7	CSARDNYEQYF
NA	TRBV7-2	TRBJ2-7	CASSLRVSTYEQYF
NA	TRBV20-1	TRBJ2-5	CSAPGTSGGAGETQYF
NA	TRBV14	TRBJ2-5	CASSQVTGFVTQYF
many	TRBV18	TRBJ2-1	CASFTSGNEQFF
NA	TRBV20-1	TRBJ1-6	CSARSSGARSPLHF
once	TRBV2	TRBJ2-1	CASSVSGGEYNEQFF
few	TRBV5-1	TRBJ2-5	CASSLEQGLGETQYF
few	TRBV7-9	NA	CASSLEWDEQYF
once	TRBV25-1	TRBJ1-4	CASSELGTENEKLFF
few	TRBV20-1	TRBJ1-6	CSARGTGYYNSPLHF
once	TRBV20-1	TRBJ1-5	CSARPTVNQPQHF
few	TRBV12-3/TRBV12-4	TRBJ2-3	CASSLGFSTDTQYF
NA	TRBV12-3/TRBV12-4	TRBJ1-2	CASSEGTGGDLYGYTF
NA	TRBV7-9	TRBJ1-2	CASSPREVPNYGYTF
NA	TRBV5-1	TRBJ2-1	CASSLGGAKDEQFF
NA	TRBV2	TRBJ1-1	CASGGQGAPEAFF
NA	TRBV3-1	TRBJ2-1	CASSGRAGAYNEQFF
few	TRBV5-1	TRBJ2-1	CASILVGGLSTEQFF
NA	TRBV14	TRBJ2-2	CASSPRTGTGELFF